The clone carrying this T cell receptor beta chain was seen a few times. The antigen remains undetermined. The V and J ends lost 0 bases and 7 bases respectively, with 7 bases between them. This CDR3 is 14 amino acids long. Germline V gene sequence: CDR1 MGHRA, CDR2 YSYEKL. The sample comes from a study of cytomegalovirus exposure and HLA in healthy donors. General study points: Owing to their indistinguishability, certain V segments, notably TRBV6-2 and TRBV6-3, were excluded.

The PCR was carried out with 60 Vbeta primers and 13 Jbeta primers. In the authors' methods: About 10 million shared chains were among about 80 million unique TCR beta chains counted in a later analysis. This table comes from immunoSEQ multiplex PCR, and its TCRdb copy is limited to in-frame clones, with some not included. V and J calls plus clone size are reproduced from that table; the DNA served to infer D and trimming. The table shows approximately 140,000 clones, with 73% occurring only once. This rearrangement joins TRBV4-1 to TRBJ1-6; the D gene is possibly TRBD1 (5 bases). The TCR originated in a woman between 40 and 50 years old in good health and CMV-seronegative. Sequencing was done on a sample of PBMCs. The CDR3 loop reads CASSQERGNSPLHF. The CDR3 coding sequence is TGCGCCAGCAGCCAAGAACGGGGGAATTCACCCCTCCACTTT.